The table lists the clone carrying this T cell receptor beta chain with a few counts. This record comes from a study of human T cells and chemical hapten exposure. TCRdb used MiXCR to reprocess the RACE reads, holding one entry per CDR3 protein. The table shows 380,000 or so distinct CDR3 sequences, with 5% to 6.5% occurring only once. Time point indicated: pre-sensitization, week 0. The treatment is: therapeutic diphenylcyclopropenone sensitization with weekly scalp DPC. Each patch test followed a blood draw. This TCR was sampled from a woman between 18 and 29 years old with alopecia areata. Some clones in this sample may be carry-over from other donors' samples. The material sequenced was whole blood, taken in connection with sensitization to the hapten diphenylcyclopropenone (DPC).

In nucleotides, the CDR3 is TGTGCCAGCAGCTTAGGACAAAATCGAGGTGAAGCTTTCTTT. It specifies CASSLGQNRGEAFF. The chain is built from TRBV13 and TRBJ1-1; no clear D. Germline CDR1 reads PRHDT; CDR2 reads FYEKMQ (reference sequence). V lost 0 bases and J 7 bases, leaving 12 bases between the germline ends. The CDR3 runs 14 residues.